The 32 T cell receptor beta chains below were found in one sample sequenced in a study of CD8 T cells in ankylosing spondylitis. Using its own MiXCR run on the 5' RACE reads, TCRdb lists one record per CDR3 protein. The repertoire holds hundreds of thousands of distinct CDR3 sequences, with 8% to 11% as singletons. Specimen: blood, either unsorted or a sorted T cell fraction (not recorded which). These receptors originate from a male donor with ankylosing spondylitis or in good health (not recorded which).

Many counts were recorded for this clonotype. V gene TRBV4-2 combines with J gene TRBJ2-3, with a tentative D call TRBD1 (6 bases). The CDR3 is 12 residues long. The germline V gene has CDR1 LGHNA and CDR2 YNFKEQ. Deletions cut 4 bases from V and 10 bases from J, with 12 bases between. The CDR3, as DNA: TGTGCCAGCAGCCCTGAGGGGGAACCGCAGTATTTT. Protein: CASSPEGEPQYF.

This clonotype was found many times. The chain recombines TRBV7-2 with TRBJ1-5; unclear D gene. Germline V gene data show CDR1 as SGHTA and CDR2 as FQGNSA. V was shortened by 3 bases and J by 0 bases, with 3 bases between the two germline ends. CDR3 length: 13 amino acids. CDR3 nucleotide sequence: TGTGCCAGCAGCTTTAATAGCAATCAGCCCCAGCATTTT. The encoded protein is CASSFNSNQPQHF.

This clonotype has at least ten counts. CDR3 sequence: CASSEAVGGENTGELFF. The CDR3 coding sequence is TGTGCCAGCAGTGAAGCGGTAGGGGGAGAGAACACCGGGGAGCTGTTTTTT. The V and J genes are TRBV2 and TRBJ2-2; the D gene is possibly TRBD1 (6 bases). Per germline, CDR1 SNHLY and CDR2 FYNNEI. The CDR3 totals 17 residues. Trimming cost V 0 bases and J 1 base, with 12 bases left between them.

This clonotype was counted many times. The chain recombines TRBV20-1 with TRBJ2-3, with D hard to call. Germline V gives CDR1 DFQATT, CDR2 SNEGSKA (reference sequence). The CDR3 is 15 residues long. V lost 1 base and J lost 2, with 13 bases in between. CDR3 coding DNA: TGCAGTGCTAGAGGCCGATCCCCCCACACAGATACGCAGTATTTT. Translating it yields CSARGRSPHTDTQYF.

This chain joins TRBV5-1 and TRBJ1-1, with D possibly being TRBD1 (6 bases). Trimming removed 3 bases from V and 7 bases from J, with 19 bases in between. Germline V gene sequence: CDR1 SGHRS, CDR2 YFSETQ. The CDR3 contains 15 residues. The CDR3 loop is CASSWSGGGANEAFF. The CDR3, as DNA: TGCGCCAGCAGCTGGTCGGGGGGGGGCGCGAATGAAGCTTTCTTT.

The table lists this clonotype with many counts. The CDR3 reads CASSSAGGLTDTQYF. The CDR3 DNA is TGTGCTTCAAGCAGCGCGGGGGGGTTAACAGATACGCAGTATTTT. This chain uses TRBV10-3 with TRBJ2-3; 9 bases map to TRBD2. Germline-derived CDR1 and CDR2 are ENHRY and SYGVKD. The CDR3 spans 15 residues.

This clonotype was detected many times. CDR3 residues: CASSPFTTGVYEQYF. CDR3 nucleotides: TGTGCCAGCAGCCCCTTCACGACAGGGGTCTACGAGCAGTACTTC. The V and J genes are TRBV7-6 and TRBJ2-7, with 8 bases matching TRBD1. The CDR3 sequence is 15 residues long. Germline CDR1 is SGHVS and CDR2 is FNYEAQ. V gave up 5 bases and J gave up 3 bases; unmatched junction bases: 9.

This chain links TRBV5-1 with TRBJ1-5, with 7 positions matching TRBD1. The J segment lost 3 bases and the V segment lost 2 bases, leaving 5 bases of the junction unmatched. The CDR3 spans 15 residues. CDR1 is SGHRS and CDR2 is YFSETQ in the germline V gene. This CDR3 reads CASSFSTGPNQPQHF. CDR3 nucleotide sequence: TGCGCCAGCAGCTTTTCGACAGGGCCCAATCAGCCCCAGCATTTT.

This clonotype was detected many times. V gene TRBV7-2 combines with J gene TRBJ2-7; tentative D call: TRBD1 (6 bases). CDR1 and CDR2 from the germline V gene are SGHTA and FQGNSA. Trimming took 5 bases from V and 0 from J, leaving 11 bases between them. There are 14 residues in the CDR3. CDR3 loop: CASSQTGYSYEQYF. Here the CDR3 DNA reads TGTGCCAGCAGCCAGACAGGTTACTCCTACGAGCAGTACTTC.

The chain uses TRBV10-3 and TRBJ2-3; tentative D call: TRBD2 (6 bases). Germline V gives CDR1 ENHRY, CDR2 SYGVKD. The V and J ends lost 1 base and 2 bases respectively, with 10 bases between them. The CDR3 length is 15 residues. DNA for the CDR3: TGTGCCATCAGTGAGTTGGCGGGGTCCACAGATACGCAGTATTTT. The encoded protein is CAISELAGSTDTQYF.

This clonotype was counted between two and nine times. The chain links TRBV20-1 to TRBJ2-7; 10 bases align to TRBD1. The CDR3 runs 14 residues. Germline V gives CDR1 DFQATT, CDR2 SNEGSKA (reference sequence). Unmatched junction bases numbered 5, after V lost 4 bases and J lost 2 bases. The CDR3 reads CSATVDRGTYEQYF. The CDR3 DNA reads TGCAGTGCTACCGTGGACAGGGGGACCTACGAGCAGTACTTC.

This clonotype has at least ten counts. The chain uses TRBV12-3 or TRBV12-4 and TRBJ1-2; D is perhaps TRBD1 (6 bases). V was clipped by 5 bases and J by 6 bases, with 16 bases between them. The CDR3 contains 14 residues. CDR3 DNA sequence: TGTGCCAGCAGTCCCAGTCCGGGACAACATGGCTACACCTTC. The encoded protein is CASSPSPGQHGYTF.

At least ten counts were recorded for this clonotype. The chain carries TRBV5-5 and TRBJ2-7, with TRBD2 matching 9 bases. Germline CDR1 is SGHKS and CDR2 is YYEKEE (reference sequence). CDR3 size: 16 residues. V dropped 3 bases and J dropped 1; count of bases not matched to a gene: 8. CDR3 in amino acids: CASSSAPSGVSYEQYF. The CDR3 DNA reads TGTGCCAGCAGCTCAGCCCCTAGCGGGGTATCCTACGAGCAGTACTTC.

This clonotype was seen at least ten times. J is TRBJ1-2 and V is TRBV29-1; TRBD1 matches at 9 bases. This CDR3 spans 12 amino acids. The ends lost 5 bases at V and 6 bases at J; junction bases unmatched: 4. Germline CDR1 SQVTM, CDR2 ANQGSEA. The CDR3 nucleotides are TGCAGCGTTAGTGGGGACAGGGATGGCTACACCTTC. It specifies CSVSGDRDGYTF. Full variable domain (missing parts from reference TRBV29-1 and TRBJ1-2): SAVISQKPSRDICQRGTSLTIQCQVDSQVTMMFWYRQQPGQSLTLIATANQGSEATYESGFVIDKFPISRPNLTFSTLTVSNMSPEDSSIYLCSVSGDRDGYTFGSGTRLTVV.

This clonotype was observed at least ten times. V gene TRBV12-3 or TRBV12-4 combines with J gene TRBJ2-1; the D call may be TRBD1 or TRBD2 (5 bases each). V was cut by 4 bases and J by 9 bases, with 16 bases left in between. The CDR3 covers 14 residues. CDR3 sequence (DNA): TGTGCCAGCAGTTCCCGGGGCGGGTTGGGTGAGCAGTTCTTC. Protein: CASSSRGGLGEQFF.

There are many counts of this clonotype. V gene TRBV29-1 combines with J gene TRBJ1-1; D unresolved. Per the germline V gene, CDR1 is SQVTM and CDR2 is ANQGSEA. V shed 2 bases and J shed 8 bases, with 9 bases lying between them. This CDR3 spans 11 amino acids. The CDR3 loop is CSVEWQLEAFF. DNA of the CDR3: TGCAGCGTTGAATGGCAGCTGGAAGCTTTCTTT.

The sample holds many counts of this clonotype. CDR3 in DNA: TGTGCCATCAGTATCGGGGCCTCTGGAAACACCATATATTTT. Translating gives CAISIGASGNTIYF. This chain uses TRBV10-3 with TRBJ1-3, with D possibly matching TRBD1 (5 bases). CDR1 is ENHRY, CDR2 SYGVKD, per germline. The CDR3 spans 14 residues. V shed 5 bases and J shed 0 bases, with 8 bases lying between them.

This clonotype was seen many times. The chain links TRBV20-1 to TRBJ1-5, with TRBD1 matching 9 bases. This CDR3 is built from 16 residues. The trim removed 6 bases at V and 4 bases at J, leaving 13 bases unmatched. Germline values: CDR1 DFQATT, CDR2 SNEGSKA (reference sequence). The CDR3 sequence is CSALAQGARENQPQHF. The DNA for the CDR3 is TGCAGTGCCTTGGCACAGGGGGCGAGGGAAAATCAGCCCCAGCATTTT.

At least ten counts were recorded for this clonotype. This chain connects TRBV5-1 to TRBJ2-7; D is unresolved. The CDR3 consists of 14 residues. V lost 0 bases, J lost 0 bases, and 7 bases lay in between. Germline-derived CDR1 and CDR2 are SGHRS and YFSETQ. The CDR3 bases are TGCGCCAGCAGCTTGGAAGTTAACTCCTACGAGCAGTACTTC. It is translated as CASSLEVNSYEQYF.

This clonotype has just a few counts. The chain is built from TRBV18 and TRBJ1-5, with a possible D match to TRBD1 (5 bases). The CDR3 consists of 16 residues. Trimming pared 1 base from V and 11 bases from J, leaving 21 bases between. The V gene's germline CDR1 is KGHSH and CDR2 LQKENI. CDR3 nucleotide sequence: TGTGCCAGCTCACCACAACCGGGACGGGGAAATGCAGCCCAGCATTTT. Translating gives CASSPQPGRGNAAQHF.

Here the CDR3 reads CASSILGAGELFF. The CDR3 coding sequence is TGTGCCAGTAGTATTTTGGGGGCCGGGGAGCTGTTTTTT. The rearrangement joins TRBV19 to TRBJ2-2; either TRBD1 or TRBD2 may fit D (5 bases each). Between the trimmed V and J ends, which lost 3 bases and 6 bases, there was a span of 8 bases. The CDR3 covers 13 residues. From germline, CDR1 is LNHDA and CDR2 SQIVND (reference sequence).

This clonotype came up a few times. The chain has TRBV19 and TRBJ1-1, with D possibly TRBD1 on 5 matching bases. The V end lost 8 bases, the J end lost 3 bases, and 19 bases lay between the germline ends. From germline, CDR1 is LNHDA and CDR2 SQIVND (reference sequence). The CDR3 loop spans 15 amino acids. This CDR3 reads CASRSGFVRDTEAFF. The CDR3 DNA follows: TGTGCCAGTCGATCAGGGTTCGTACGGGACACTGAAGCTTTCTTT.

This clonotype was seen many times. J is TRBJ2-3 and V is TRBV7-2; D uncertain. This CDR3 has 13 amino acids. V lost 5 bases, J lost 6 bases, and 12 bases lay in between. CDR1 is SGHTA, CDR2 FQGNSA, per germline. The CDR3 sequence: CASSPGHRDTQYF. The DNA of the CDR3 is TGTGCCAGCAGCCCCGGCCATCGGGATACGCAGTATTTT.

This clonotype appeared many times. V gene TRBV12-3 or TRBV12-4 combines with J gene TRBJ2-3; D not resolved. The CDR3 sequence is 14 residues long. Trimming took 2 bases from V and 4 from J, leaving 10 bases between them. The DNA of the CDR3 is TGTGCCAGCAGTTTACCCTCCGGCGCAGATACGCAGTATTTT. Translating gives CASSLPSGADTQYF.

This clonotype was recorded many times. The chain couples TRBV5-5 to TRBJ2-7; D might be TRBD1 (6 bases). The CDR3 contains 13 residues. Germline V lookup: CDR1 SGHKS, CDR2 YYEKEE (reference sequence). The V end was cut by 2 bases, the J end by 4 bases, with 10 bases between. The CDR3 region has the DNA TGTGCCAGCAGCTTCAACAGGGAGTACGAGCAGTACTTC. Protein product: CASSFNREYEQYF.

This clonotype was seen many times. The chain's CDR3 is CASSPTPGLTQPQHF. The CDR3 nucleotides are TGTGCCAGCAGCCCGACCCCGGGGTTGACTCAGCCCCAGCATTTT. The rearrangement uses TRBV3-1 and TRBJ1-5, with D unresolved. In germline, CDR1 is LGHDT, CDR2 YNNKEL (reference sequence). V was shortened by 4 bases and J by 6 bases, with 16 bases between the two germline ends. The CDR3 contains 15 residues. Full variable domain (rest looked up from reference TRBV3-1 and TRBJ1-5): DTAVSQTPKYLVTQMGNDKSIKCEQNLGHDTMYWYKQDSKKFLKIMFSYNNKELIINETVPNRFSPKSPDKAHLNLHINSLELGDSAVYFCASSPTPGLTQPQHFGDGTRLSIL.

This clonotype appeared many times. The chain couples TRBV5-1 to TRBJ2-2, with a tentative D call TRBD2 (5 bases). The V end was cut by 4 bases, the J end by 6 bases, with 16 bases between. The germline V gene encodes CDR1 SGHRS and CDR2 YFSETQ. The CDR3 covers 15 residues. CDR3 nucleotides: TGCGCCAGCAGCATCGTCCAGATCGGGGCCGGGGAGCTGTTTTTT. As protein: CASSIVQIGAGELFF.

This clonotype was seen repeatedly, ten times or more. CDR3 coding DNA: TGTGCCAGCAGTAAAGGACAGGGGCACTACGAGCAGTACTTC. Its protein is CASSKGQGHYEQYF. The chain uses TRBV28 and TRBJ2-7, with 9 bases fitting TRBD1. V lost 5 bases and J lost 3; bases outside the gene matches: 5. CDR3 size: 14 residues. Germline V gene lookup returns CDR1 MDHEN and CDR2 SYDVKM.

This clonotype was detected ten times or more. In DNA, the CDR3 is TGTGCCAGCAGCTTCCCCTCGGCGGGGTGGACTGAAGCTTTCTTT. Translated, it gives CASSFPSAGWTEAFF. This sequence joins TRBV5-5 and TRBJ1-1; D remains unclear. Trimming took off 2 bases at V and 5 bases at J, with 16 bases between the two ends. CDR1 and CDR2 (germline): SGHKS, YYEKEE (reference sequence). CDR3 length: 15 amino acids.

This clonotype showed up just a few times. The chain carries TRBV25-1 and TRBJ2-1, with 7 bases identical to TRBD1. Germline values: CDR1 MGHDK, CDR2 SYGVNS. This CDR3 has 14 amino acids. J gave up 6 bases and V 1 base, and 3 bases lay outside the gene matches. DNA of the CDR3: TGTGCCAGCAGTGAATTGGCAGGGGGCAATGAGCAGTTCTTC. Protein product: CASSELAGGNEQFF.

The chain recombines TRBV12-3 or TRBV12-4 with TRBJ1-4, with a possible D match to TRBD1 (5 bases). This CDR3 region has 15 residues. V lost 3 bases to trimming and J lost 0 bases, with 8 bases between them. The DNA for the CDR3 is TGTGCCAGCAGTTTTTTGGGGGCAACTAATGAAAAACTGTTTTTT. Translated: CASSFLGATNEKLFF.

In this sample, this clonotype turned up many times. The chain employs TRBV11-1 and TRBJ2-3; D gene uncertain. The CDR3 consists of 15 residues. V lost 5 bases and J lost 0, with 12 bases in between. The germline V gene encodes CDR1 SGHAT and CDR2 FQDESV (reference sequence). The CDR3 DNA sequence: TGTGCCAGCAGCCCGATGATCGCTAGCACAGATACGCAGTATTTT. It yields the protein CASSPMIASTDTQYF.